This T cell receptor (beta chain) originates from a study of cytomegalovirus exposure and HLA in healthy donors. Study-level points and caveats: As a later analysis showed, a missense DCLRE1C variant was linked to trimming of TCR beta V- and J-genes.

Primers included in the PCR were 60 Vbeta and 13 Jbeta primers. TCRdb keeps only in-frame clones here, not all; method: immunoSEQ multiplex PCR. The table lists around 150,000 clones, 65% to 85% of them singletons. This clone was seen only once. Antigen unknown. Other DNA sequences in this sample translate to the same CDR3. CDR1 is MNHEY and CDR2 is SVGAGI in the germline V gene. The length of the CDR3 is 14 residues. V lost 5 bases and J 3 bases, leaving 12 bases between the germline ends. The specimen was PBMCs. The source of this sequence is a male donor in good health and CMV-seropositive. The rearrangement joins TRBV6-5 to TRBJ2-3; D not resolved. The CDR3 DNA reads TGTGCCAGCAGTCGCCCGACACGGACAGATACGCAGTATTTT. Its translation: CASSRPTRTDTQYF.